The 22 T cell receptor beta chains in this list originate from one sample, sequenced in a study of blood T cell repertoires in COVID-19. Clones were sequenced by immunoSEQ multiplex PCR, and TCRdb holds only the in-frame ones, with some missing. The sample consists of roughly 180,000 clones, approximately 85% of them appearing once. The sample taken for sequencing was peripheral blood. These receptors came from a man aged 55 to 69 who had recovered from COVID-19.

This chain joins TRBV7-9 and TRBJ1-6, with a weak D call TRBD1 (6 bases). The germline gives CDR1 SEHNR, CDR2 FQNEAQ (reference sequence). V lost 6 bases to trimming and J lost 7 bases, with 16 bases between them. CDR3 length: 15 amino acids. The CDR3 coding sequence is TGTGCCAGCAGAGGGGGGGGGACAAAAAATTCACCCCTCCACTTT. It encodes CASRGGGTKNSPLHF.

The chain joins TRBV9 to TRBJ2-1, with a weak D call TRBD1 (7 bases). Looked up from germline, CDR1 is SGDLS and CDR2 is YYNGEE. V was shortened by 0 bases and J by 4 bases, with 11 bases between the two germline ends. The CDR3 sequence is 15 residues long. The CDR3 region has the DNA TGTGCCAGCAGCGTAGGGAGGGGGCGTTACAATGAGCAGTTCTTC. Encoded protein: CASSVGRGRYNEQFF.

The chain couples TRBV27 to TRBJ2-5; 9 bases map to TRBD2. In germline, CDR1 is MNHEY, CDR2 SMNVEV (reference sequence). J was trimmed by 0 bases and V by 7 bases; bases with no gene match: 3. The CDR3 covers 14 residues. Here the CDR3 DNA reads TGTGCCAGCAAGACTAGCGGCTACCAAGAGACCCAGTACTTC. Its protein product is CASKTSGYQETQYF.

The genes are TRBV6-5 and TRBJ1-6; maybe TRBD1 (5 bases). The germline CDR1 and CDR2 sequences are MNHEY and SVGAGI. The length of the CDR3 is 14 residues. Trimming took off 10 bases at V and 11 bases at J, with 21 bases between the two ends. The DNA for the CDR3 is TGTGCCACCATGATAGGGCCCCCAGGGCCACCCCTCCACTTT. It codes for CATMIGPPGPPLHF.

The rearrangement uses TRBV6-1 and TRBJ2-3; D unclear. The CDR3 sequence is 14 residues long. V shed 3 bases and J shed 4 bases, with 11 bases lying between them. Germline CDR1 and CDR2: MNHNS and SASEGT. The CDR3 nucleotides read TGTGCCAGCAGTGAGCAGGATCGTGCAGATACGCAGTATTTT. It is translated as CASSEQDRADTQYF.

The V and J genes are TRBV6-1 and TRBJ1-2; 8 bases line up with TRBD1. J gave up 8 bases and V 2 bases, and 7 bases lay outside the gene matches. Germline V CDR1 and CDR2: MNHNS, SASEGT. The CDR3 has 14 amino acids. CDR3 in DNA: TGTGCCAGCAGTGAACAGGGGGCAGGCCGAGGCTACACCTTC. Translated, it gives CASSEQGAGRGYTF.

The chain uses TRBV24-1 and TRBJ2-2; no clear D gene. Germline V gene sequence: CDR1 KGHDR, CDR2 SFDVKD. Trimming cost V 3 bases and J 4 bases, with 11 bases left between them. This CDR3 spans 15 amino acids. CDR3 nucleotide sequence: TGTGCCACCAGTGATGGAGCCAGCTTCACCGGGGAGCTGTTTTTT. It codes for CATSDGASFTGELFF.

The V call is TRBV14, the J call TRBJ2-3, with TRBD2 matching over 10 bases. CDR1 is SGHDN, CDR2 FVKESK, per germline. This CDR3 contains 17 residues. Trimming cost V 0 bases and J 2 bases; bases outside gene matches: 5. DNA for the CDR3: TGTGCCAGCAGCCAAGAGCTAGCGGGGGCCTACACAGATACGCAGTATTTT. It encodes CASSQELAGAYTDTQYF.

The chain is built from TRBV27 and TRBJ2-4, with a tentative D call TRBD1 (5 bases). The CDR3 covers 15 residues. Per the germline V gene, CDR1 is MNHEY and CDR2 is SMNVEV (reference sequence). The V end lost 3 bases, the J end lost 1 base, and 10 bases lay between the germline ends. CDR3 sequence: CASSLGLGAKNIQYF. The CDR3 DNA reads TGTGCCAGCAGTTTGGGGCTGGGGGCCAAAAACATTCAGTACTTC.

CDR3 amino acids: CASSLFPQGHTEAFF. CDR3 nucleotide sequence: TGTGCCAGCAGTTTATTTCCCCAGGGCCACACTGAAGCTTTCTTT. This sequence joins TRBV27 and TRBJ1-1; possible D gene TRBD1, 5 bases. V lost 1 base to trimming and J lost 3 bases, with 12 bases between them. In germline, CDR1 is MNHEY, CDR2 SMNVEV (reference sequence). CDR3 length: 15 amino acids.

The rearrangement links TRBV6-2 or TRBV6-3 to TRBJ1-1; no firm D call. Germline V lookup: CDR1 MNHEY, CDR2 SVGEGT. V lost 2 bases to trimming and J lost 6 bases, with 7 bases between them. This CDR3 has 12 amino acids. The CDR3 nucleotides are TGTGCCAGCAGTTACCCCCCCTCTGAAGCTTTCTTT. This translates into CASSYPPSEAFF.

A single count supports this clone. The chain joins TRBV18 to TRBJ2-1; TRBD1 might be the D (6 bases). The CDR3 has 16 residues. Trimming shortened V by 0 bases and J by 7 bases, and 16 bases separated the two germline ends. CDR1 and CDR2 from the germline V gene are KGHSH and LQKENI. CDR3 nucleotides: TGTGCCAGCTCACCACCCGTCAGGACAGCATCGAATGAGCAGTTCTTC. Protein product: CASSPPVRTASNEQFF.

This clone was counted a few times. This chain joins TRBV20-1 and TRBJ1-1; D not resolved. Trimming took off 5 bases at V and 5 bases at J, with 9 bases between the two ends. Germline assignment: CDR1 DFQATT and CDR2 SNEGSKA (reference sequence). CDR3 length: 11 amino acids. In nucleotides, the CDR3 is TGCAGTGCTGAGTTCGGGACTGAAGCTTTCTTT. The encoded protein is CSAEFGTEAFF.

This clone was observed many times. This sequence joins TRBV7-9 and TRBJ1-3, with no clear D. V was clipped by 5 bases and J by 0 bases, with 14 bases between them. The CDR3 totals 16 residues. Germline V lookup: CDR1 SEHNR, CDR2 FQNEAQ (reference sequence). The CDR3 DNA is TGTGCCAGCAGCAGTTCCGGGAGGCACTCTGGAAACACCATATATTTT. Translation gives CASSSSGRHSGNTIYF.

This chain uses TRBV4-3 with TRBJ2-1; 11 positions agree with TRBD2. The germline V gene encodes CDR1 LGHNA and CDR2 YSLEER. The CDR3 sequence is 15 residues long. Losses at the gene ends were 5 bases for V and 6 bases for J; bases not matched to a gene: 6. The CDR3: CASSYSGGASNEQFF. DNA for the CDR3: TGCGCCAGCAGCTATAGCGGGGGGGCCTCCAATGAGCAGTTCTTC.

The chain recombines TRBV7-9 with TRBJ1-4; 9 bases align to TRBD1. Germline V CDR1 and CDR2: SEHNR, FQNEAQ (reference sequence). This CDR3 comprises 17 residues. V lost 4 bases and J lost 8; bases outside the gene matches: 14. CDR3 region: CASSSRDPGQGEEKLFF. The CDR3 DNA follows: TGTGCCAGCAGCTCCAGGGATCCGGGACAGGGTGAAGAAAAACTGTTTTTT.

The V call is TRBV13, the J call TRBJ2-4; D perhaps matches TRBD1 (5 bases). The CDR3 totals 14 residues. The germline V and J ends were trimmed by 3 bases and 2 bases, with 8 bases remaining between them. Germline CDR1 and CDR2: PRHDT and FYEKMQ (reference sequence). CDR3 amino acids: CASSFRVTKNIQYF. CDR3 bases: TGTGCCAGCAGCTTCAGGGTTACCAAAAACATTCAGTACTTC.

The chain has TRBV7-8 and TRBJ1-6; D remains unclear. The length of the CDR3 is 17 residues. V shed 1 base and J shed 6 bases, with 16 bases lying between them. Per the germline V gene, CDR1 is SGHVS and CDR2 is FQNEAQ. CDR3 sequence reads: CASSLVSGQPINSPLHF. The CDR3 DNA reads TGTGCCAGCAGCTTAGTGTCTGGGCAGCCAATTAATTCACCCCTCCACTTT.

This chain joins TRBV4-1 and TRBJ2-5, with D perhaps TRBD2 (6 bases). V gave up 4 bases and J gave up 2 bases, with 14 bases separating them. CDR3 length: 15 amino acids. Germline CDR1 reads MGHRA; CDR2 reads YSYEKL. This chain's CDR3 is CASSPNLAVQETQYF. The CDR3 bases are TGCGCCAGCAGCCCCAACTTAGCGGTACAAGAGACCCAGTACTTC.

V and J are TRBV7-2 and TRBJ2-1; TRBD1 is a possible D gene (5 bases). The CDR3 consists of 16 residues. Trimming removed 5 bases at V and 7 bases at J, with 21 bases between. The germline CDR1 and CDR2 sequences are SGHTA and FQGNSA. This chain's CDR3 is CASSEALGPGRNEQFF. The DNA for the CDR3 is TGTGCCAGCAGCGAGGCTTTGGGGCCGGGTAGGAATGAGCAGTTCTTC.

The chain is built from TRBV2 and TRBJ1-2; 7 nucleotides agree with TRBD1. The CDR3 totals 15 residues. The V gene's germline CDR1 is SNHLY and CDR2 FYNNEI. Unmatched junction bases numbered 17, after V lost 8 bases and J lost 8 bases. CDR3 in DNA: TGTGCCAGCGAGGTCTCGGGACAGCGAGCGGAGGGCTACACCTTC. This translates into CASEVSGQRAEGYTF.

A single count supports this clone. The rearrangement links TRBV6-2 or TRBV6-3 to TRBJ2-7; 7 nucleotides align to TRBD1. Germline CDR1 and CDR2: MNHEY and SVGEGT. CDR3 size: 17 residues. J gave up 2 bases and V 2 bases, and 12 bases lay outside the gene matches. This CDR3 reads CASSYPLQGIVTYEQYF. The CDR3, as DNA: TGTGCCAGCAGTTACCCTTTACAGGGGATCGTTACCTACGAGCAGTACTTC.